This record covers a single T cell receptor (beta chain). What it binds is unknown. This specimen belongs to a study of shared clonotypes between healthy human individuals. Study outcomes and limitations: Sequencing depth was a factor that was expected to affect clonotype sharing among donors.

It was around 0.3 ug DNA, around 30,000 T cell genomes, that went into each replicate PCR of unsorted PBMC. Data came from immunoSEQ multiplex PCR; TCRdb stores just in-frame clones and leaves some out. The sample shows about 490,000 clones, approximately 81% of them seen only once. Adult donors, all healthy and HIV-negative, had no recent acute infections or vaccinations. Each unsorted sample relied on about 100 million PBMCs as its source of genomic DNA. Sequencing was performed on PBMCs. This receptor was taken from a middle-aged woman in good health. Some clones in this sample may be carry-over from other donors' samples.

The CDR3 here is CSVETSGSFGELFF. CDR3 coding DNA: TGCAGCGTAGAGACTAGCGGGAGTTTCGGGGAGCTGTTTTTT. The gene calls are TRBV29-1 and TRBJ2-2, with TRBD2 matching 12 bases. This CDR3 region has 14 residues. V was pared by 6 bases and J by 7 bases, with 6 bases of the junction left unmatched. CDR1 is SQVTM, CDR2 ANQGSEA, per germline.